A selection of T cell receptor beta chains follows, all from one sample in a study of CXCR3-negative and CXCR3-positive naive CD8 T cells. TCRdb re-called the 5' RACE reads; every CDR3 protein appears as one record, without DNA. The sample data list about 43,000 distinct CDR3 sequences. Specimen: memory CD8+ T cells from blood. The receptor set was obtained from a human donor in good health. Some clones in this sample may be carry-over from other donors' samples. Each CDR3 is given with its conserved first and last residue. The order of the fields is V gene, J gene, CDR3 protein.

V gene: TRBV5-6
J gene: TRBJ2-7
CDR3 protein: CASSPWPSRQTTPYEQYF

V gene: TRBV7-2
J gene: TRBJ2-7
CDR3 protein: CASSLSWGLAGGPPYEQYF

V gene: TRBV7-9
J gene: TRBJ2-1
CDR3 protein: CASKAEDYNEQFF

V gene: TRBV14
J gene: TRBJ2-7
CDR3 protein: CASSPETGRIYEQYF

V gene: TRBV9
J gene: TRBJ2-5
CDR3 protein: CASSVATGEETQYF

V gene: TRBV11-2
J gene: TRBJ2-5
CDR3 protein: CASSLPRGLAETQYF

V gene: TRBV7-9
J gene: TRBJ1-2
CDR3 protein: CASSSLTGPSQRLGYGYTF

V gene: TRBV4-3
J gene: TRBJ2-1
CDR3 protein: CASSQVPRAGTGGDEQFF

V gene: TRBV7-9
J gene: TRBJ2-7
CDR3 protein: CASSPWQVAYEQYF

V gene: TRBV4-3
J gene: TRBJ2-3
CDR3 protein: CASSQDSGGAADTQYF

V gene: TRBV27
J gene: TRBJ2-3
CDR3 protein: CASSSSGRTDTQYF

V gene: TRBV29-1
J gene: TRBJ2-7
CDR3 protein: CSVQGKAYEQYF

V gene: TRBV10-2
J gene: TRBJ2-7
CDR3 protein: CASSEWRPSNYEQYF

V gene: TRBV6-4
J gene: TRBJ2-2
CDR3 protein: CASSENSGENTGELFF

V gene: TRBV5-1
J gene: TRBJ2-7
CDR3 protein: CASRAVASGEQYF

V gene: TRBV9
J gene: TRBJ1-1
CDR3 protein: CASSVGDTEAFF

V gene: TRBV7-2
J gene: TRBJ2-1
CDR3 protein: CASHSWSGDEQFF

V gene: TRBV14
J gene: TRBJ1-1
CDR3 protein: CASSQGAGWYTEAFF